This TCR beta chain was recovered during a study of OX40 agonist ivuxolimab in advanced cancers. Germline V gives CDR1 SQVTM, CDR2 ANQGSEA. J was trimmed by 8 bases and V by 6 bases; bases with no gene match: 13. The CDR3 totals 15 residues. Clones were sequenced by immunoSEQ multiplex PCR, and TCRdb holds only the in-frame ones, with some missing. The sample has tens of thousands of clones; approximately 79% are singletons. This clonotype was obtained from an adult with an advanced solid tumor such as melanoma, head and neck, liver or kidney cancer. The starting material was CD4+ or CD8+ T cells sorted from blood, obtained in a trial of the OX40 agonist ivuxolimab. This chain links TRBV29-1 with TRBJ2-1, with 10 positions matching TRBD2. The CDR3 here is CSVRSQRGGRDEQFF. DNA for the CDR3: TGCAGCGTACGATCTCAGCGGGGGGGCCGCGATGAGCAGTTCTTC.